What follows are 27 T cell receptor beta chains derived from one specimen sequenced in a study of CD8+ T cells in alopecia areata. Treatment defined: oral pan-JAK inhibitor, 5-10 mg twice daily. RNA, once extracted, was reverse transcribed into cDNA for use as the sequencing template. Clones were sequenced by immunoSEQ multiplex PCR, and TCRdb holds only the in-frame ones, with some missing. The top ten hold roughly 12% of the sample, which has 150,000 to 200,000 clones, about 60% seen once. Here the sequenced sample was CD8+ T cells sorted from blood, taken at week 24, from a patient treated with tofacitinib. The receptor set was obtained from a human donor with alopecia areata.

CDR3 bases: TGTGCCAGCTTATCGAGAAGATCTGGGGCCAACGTCCTGACTTTC. Amino acid sequence: CASLSRRSGANVLTF. The gene calls are TRBV2 and TRBJ2-6; no firm D call. The germline V and J ends were trimmed by 8 bases and 1 base, with 12 bases remaining between them. There are 15 residues in the CDR3. The germline V gene encodes CDR1 SNHLY and CDR2 FYNNEI.

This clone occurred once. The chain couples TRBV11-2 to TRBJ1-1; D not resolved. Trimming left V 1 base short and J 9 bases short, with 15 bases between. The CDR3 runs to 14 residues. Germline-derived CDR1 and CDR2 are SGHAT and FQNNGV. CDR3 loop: CASSLGFDRGKAFF. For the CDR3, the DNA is TGTGCCAGCAGCTTAGGGTTCGACCGGGGAAAAGCTTTCTTT. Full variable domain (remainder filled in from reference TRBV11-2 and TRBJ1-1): EAGVAQSPRYKIIEKRQSVAFWCNPISGHATLYWYQQILGQGPKLLIQFQNNGVVDDSQLPKDRFSAERLKGVDSTLKIQPAKLEDSAVYLCASSLGFDRGKAFFGQGTRLTVV.

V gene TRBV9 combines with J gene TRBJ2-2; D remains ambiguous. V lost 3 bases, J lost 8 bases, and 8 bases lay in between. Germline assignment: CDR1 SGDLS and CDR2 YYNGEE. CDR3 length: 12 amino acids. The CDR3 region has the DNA TGTGCCAGCAGCGCCGACAAAGGGGAGCTGTTTTTT. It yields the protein CASSADKGELFF. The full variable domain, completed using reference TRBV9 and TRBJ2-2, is DSGVTQTPKHLITATGQRVTLRCSPRSGDLSVYWYQQSLDQGLQFLIQYYNGEERAKGNILERFSAQQFPDLHSELNLSSLELGDSALYFCASSADKGELFFGEGSRLTVL.

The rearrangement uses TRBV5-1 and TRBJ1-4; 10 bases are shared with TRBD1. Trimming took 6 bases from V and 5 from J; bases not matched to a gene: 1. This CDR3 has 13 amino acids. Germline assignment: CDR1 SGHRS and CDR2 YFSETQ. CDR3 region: CASMGQGNEKLFF. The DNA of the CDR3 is TGCGCCAGCATGGGACAGGGGAATGAAAAACTGTTTTTT.

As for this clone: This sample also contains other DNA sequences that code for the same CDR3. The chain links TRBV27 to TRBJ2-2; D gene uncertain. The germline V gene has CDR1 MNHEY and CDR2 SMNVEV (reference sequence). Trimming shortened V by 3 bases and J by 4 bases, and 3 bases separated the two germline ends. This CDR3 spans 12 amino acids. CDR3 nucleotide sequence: TGTGCCAGCAGTTTGGGCACCGGGGAGCTGTTTTTT. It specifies CASSLGTGELFF.

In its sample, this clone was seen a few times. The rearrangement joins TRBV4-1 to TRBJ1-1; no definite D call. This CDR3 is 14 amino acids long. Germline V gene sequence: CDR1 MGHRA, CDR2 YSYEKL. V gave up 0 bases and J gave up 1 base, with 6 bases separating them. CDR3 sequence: CASSQEAGNTEAFF. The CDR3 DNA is TGCGCCAGCAGCCAAGAAGCAGGGAACACTGAAGCTTTCTTT.

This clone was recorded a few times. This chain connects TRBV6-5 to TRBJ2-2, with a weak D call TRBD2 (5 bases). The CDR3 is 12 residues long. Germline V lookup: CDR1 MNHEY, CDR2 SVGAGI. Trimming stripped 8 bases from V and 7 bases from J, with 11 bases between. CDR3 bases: TGTGCCAGCGGAGAGGGTGGCGGGGAGCTGTTTTTT. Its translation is CASGEGGGELFF.

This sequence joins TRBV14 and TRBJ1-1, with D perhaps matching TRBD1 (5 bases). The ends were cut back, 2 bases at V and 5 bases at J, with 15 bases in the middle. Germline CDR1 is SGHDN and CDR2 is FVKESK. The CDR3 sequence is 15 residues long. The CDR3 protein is CASSQHPGTATEAFF. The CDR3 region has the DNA TGTGCCAGCAGCCAACATCCTGGGACGGCTACTGAAGCTTTCTTT.

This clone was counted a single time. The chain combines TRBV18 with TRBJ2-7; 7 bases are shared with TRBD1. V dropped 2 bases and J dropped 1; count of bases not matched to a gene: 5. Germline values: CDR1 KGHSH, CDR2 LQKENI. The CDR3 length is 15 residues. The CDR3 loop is CASSPGSTGSYEQYF. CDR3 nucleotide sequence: TGTGCCAGCTCACCAGGTTCGACAGGGTCCTACGAGCAGTACTTC.

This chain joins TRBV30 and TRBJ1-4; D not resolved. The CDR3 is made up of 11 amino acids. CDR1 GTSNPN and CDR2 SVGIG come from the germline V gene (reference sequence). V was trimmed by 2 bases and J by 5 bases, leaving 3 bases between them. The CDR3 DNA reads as TGTGCCTGGAGTAAAAATGAAAAACTGTTTTTT. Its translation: CAWSKNEKLFF.

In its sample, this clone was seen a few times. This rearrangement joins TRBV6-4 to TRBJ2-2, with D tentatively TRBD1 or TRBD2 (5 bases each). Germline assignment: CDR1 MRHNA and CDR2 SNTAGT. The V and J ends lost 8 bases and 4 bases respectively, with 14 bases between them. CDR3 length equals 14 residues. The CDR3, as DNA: TGTGCCAGCGCCGAGGGGCATTCCACCGGGGAGCTGTTTTTT. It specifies CASAEGHSTGELFF.

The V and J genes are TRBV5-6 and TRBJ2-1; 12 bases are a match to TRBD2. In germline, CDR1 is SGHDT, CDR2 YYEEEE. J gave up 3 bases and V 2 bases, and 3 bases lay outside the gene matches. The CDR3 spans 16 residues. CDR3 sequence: CASSLGLAGNYNEQFF. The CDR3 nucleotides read TGTGCCAGCAGCTTAGGACTAGCGGGGAACTACAATGAGCAGTTCTTC.

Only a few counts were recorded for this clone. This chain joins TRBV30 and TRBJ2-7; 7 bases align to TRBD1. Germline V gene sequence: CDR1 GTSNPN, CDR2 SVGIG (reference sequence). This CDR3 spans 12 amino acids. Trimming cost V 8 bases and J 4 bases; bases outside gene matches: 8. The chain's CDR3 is CAVRDRSYEQYF. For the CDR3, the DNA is TGTGCCGTAAGGGACAGATCATACGAGCAGTACTTC.

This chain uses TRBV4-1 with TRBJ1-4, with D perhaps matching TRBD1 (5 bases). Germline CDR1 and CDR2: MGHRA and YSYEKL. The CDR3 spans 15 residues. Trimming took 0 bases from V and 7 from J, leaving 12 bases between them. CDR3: CASSQDSGVGEKLFF. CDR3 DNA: TGCGCCAGCAGCCAAGATTCGGGGGTCGGTGAAAAACTGTTTTTT.

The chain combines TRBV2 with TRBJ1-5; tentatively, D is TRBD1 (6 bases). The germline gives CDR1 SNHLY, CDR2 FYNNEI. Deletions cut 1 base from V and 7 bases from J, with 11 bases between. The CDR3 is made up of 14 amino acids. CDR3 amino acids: CASSEDRAWQPQHF. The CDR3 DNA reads TGTGCCAGCAGTGAAGACAGGGCTTGGCAGCCCCAGCATTTT.

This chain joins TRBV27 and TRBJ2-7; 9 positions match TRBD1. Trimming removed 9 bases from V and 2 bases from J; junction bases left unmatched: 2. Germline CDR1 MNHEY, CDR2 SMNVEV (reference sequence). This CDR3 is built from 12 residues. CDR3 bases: TGTGCCAGAAGACAGGGGGCCTACGAGCAGTACTTC. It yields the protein CARRQGAYEQYF.

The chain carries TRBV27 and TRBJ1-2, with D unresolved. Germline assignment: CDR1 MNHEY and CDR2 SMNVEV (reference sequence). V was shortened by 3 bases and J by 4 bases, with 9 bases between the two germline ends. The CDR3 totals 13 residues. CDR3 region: CASSFGVRYGYTF. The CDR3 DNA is TGTGCCAGCAGTTTCGGGGTGCGCTATGGCTACACCTTC.

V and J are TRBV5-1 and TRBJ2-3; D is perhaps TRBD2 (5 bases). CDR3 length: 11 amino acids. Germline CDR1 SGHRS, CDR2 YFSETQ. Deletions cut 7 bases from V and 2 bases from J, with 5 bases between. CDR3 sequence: CASRDTDTQYF. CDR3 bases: TGCGCCAGCCGGGACACAGATACGCAGTATTTT.

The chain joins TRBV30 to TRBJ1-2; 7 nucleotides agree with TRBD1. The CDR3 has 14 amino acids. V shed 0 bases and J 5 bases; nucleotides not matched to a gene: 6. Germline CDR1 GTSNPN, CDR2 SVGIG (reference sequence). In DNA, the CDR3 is TGTGCCTGGAGTGTAGAGGGGGCCCCTTATGGCTACACCTTC. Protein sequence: CAWSVEGAPYGYTF. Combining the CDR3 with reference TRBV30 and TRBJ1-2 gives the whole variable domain SQTIHQWPATLVQPVGSPLSLECTVEGTSNPNLYWYRQAAGRGLQLLFYSVGIGQISSEVPQNLSASRPQDRQFILSSKKLLLSDSGFYLCAWSVEGAPYGYTFGSGTRLTVV.

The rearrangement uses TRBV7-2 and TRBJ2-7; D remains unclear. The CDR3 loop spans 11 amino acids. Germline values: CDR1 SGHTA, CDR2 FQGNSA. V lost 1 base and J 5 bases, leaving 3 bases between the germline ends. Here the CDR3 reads CASSLVDEQYF. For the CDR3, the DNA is TGTGCCAGCAGCTTAGTCGACGAGCAGTACTTC.

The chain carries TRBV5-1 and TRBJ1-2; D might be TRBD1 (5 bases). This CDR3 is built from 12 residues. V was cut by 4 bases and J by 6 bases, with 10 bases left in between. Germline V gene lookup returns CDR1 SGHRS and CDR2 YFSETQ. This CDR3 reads CASSPRGNGYTF. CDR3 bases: TGCGCCAGCAGCCCCCGGGGGAATGGCTACACCTTC. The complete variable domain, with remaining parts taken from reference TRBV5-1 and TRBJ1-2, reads KAGVTQTPRYLIKTRGQQVTLSCSPISGHRSVSWYQQTPGQGLQFLFEYFSETQRNKGNFPGRFSGRQFSNSRSEMNVSTLELGDSALYLCASSPRGNGYTFGSGTRLTVV.

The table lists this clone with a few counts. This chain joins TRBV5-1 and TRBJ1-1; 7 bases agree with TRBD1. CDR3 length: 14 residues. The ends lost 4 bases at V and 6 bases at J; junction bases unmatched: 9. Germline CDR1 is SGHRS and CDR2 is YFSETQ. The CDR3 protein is CASSQTGSLAEAFF. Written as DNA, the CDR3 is TGCGCCAGCAGCCAGACAGGGTCGTTGGCTGAAGCTTTCTTT.

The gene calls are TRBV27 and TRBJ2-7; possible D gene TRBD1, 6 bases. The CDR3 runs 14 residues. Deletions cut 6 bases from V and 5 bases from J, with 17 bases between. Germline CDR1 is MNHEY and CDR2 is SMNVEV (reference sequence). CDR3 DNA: TGTGCCAGCAGACCTCACCAGGGGACCCACGAGCAGTACTTC. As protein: CASRPHQGTHEQYF.

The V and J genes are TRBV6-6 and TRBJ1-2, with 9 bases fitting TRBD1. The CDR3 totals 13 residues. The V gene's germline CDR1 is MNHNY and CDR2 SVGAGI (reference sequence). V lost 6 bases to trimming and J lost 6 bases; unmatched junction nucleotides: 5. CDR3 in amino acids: CASRPTGGHGYTF. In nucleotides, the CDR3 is TGTGCCAGCAGGCCTACAGGGGGCCATGGCTACACCTTC.

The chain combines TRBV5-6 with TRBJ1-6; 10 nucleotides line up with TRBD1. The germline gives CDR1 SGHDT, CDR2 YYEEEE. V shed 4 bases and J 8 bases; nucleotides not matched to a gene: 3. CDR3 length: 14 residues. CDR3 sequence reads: CASSAGTGDSPLHF. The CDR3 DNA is TGTGCCAGCAGCGCCGGGACAGGGGATTCACCCCTCCACTTT.

The CDR3 DNA sequence: TGTGCCAGCAGTCAGGGGGATTATTATGGCTACACCTTC. As protein: CASSQGDYYGYTF. The chain couples TRBV6-5 to TRBJ1-2; 7 bases map to TRBD1. Germline lookup yields CDR1 MNHEY and CDR2 SVGAGI. Unmatched junction bases numbered 5, after V lost 5 bases and J lost 5 bases. The CDR3 runs 13 residues.

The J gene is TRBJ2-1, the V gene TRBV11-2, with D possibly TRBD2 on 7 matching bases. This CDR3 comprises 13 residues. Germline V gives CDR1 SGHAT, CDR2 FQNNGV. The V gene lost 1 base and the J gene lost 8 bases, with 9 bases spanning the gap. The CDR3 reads CASSLVGGDEQFF. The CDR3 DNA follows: TGTGCCAGCAGCTTAGTAGGGGGGGATGAGCAGTTCTTC. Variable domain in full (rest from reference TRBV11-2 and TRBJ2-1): EAGVAQSPRYKIIEKRQSVAFWCNPISGHATLYWYQQILGQGPKLLIQFQNNGVVDDSQLPKDRFSAERLKGVDSTLKIQPAKLEDSAVYLCASSLVGGDEQFFGPGTRLTVL.